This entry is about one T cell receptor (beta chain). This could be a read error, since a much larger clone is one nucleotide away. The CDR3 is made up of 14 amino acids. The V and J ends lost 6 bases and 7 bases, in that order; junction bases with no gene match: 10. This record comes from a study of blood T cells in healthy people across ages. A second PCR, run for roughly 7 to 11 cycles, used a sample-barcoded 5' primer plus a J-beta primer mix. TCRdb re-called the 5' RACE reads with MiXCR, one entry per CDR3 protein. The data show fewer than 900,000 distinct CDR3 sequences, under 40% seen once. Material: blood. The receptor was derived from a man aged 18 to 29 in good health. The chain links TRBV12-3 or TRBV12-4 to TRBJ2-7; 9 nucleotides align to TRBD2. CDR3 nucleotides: TGTGCCAGCAGCCCTAGCGGGGTCCAAGGGGAGCAGTACTTC. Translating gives CASSPSGVQGEQYF.